This is a list of T cell receptor beta chains from one sample in a study of CD8 T cells in Susac syndrome. TCRdb reanalysed the immunoSEQ multiplex PCR reads using MiXCR and keeps one entry per CDR3 protein. The data contain about 210,000 distinct CDR3 sequences, over 85% of them singletons. Sequenced: CD4+ T cells from PBMCs. The source is a human donor in good health. CDR3s include the opening cysteine and the closing phenylalanine or tryptophan. The D gene is left open where the match is weak. For some rows the clone size is stated as once, few or many, or as a class when expanded; others skip it.

>TRBV3-1|-|14|TRBJ2-3|TRBD2
TGTGCCAGCAGCCAGCGAGCGGGGGGTGGTACGCAGTATTTT
CASSQRAGGGTQYF
>TRBV12-3/TRBV12-4|-|14|TRBJ1-6|-
TGTGCCAGCAGTTTCCCAGGGAATAATTCACCCCTCCACTTT
CASSFPGNNSPLHF
>TRBV6-2/TRBV6-3|-|14|TRBJ2-1|TRBD1
TGTGCCAGCACCTTAGGGGGCCCCTACAATGAGCAGTTCTTC
CASTLGGPYNEQFF
>TRBV28|-|13|TRBJ2-1|-
TGTGCCAGCAGGCAGGGTTACGGATATGAGCAGTTCTTC
CASRQGYGYEQFF
>TRBV5-1|-|15|TRBJ2-5|-
TGCGCCAGCAGCTCCTCTCTCCAGGGAAGTGAGACCCAGTACTTC
CASSSSLQGSETQYF
>TRBV5-1|-|14|TRBJ1-2|TRBD1
TGCGCCAGCACTTCGATACAGGGGGACTATGGCTACACCTTC
CASTSIQGDYGYTF
>TRBV20-1|-|10|TRBJ2-2|-
TGCAGTGCTAGGGACGGGGAGCTGTTTTTT
CSARDGELFF
>TRBV7-9|-|15|TRBJ1-1|-
TGTGCCAGCAGCAGCGATGGAAGAGGGAACACTGAAGCTTTCTTT
CASSSDGRGNTEAFF
>TRBV12-3/TRBV12-4|-|13|TRBJ1-1|-
TGTGCCAGCAGCCCCTCCCAGAACACTGAAGCTTTCTTT
CASSPSQNTEAFF
>TRBV6-5|-|14|TRBJ1-1|-
TGTGCCAGCAGTTACCTGGGCCCGAGCGCTGAAGCTTTCTTT
CASSYLGPSAEAFF
>TRBV29-1|-|14|TRBJ1-1|TRBD1
TGCAGCGTTGGGGCGAGGGGGCAGGGCACTGAAGCTTTCTTT
CSVGARGQGTEAFF
>TRBV6-2/TRBV6-3|-|15|TRBJ2-1|-
TGTGCCAGCCGTCATCAGTCGGCGGGGGCGCGTGAGCAGTTCTTC
CASRHQSAGAREQFF
>TRBV10-3|-|15|TRBJ2-7|TRBD1
TGTGCCATCAGTGAGAAGCGGACAGGGGAGACCGAGCAGTACTTC
CAISEKRTGETEQYF
>TRBV12-3/TRBV12-4|-|14|TRBJ2-3|-
TGTGCCAGCAGTTTCTCGGGCGGCGCAGATACGCAGTATTTT
CASSFSGGADTQYF
>TRBV4-2|once|15|TRBJ1-6|-
TGTGCCAGCAGCCGGGAGAGAGGGGGAAGTTCACCCCTCCACTTT
CASSRERGGSSPLHF
>TRBV5-1|few|17|TRBJ2-6|TRBD1
TGCGCCAGCAGCTTGGGCAGGGGGCTATCTGGGGCCAACGTCCTGACTTTC
CASSLGRGLSGANVLTF
>TRBV7-3|-|14|TRBJ2-5|TRBD2
TGTGCCAGCAGCTCCACGGGGGGGCGGGAGACCCAGTACTTC
CASSSTGGRETQYF
>TRBV29-1|-|11|TRBJ1-1|-
TGCAGCGTTGAGGGTTTAGTTGAAGCTTTCTTT
CSVEGLVEAFF
>TRBV5-1|-|15|TRBJ2-7|TRBD1
TGCGCCAGCAGCTTGTGGGGACAGGGGAGGGACGAGCAGTACTTC
CASSLWGQGRDEQYF
>TRBV30|few|12|TRBJ1-3|-
TGTGCCTGGAGTGTAGGAGGAAACACCATATATTTT
CAWSVGGNTIYF
>TRBV6-1|-|15|TRBJ2-5|-
TGTGCCAGCAGTGAGACCGGGACATGGAGGGAGACCCAGTACTTC
CASSETGTWRETQYF
>TRBV3-1|once|14|TRBJ1-5|TRBD1
TGTGCCAGCACCAACCGGGACAGCTATCAGCCCCAGCATTTT
CASTNRDSYQPQHF
>TRBV5-4|-|16|TRBJ2-2|-
TGTGCCAGCAGCTCCCTGGGCGGAGGGAACACCGGGGAGCTGTTTTTT
CASSSLGGGNTGELFF
>TRBV12-3/TRBV12-4|-|13|TRBJ2-7|-
TGTGCCAGCACGCCCGACGGCTCGGACGAGCAGTACTTC
CASTPDGSDEQYF
>TRBV6-1|-|13|TRBJ2-6|-
TGTGCCAGCAGAAAAGTAGGGGCCAACGTCCTGACTTTC
CASRKVGANVLTF
>TRBV4-3|once|18|TRBJ2-2|-
TGCGCCAGCAGCCAAGATTTGCCCCCGTTCGCGAACACCGGGGAGCTGTTTTTT
CASSQDLPPFANTGELFF
>TRBV5-1|few|15|TRBJ1-5|TRBD1
TGTGCCAGCAGCTTAGGGGACAGTAGCAATCAGCCCCAGCATTTT
CASSLGDSSNQPQHF
>TRBV27|-|13|TRBJ2-1|TRBD2
TGTGCCAGCAGGCGGGGGATTCACAATGAGCAGTTCTTC
CASRRGIHNEQFF
>TRBV5-1|-|14|TRBJ2-1|TRBD2
TGCGCCAGCAGCTTACTAGCGATCATGAATGAGCAGTTCTTC
CASSLLAIMNEQFF
>TRBV3-1|once|13|TRBJ2-7|-
TGTGCCAGCAGCCAGCAAAGGGGGGTCCGAAGGTACTTC
CASSQQRGVRRYF
>TRBV12-3/TRBV12-4|-|16|TRBJ2-5|TRBD2
TGTGCCAGCAGTTCCCCGACCAGCGGGGGGGTCAGAACCCAGTACTTC
CASSSPTSGGVRTQYF
>TRBV5-1|-|14|TRBJ2-3|-
TGCGCCAGCAGCGGGAGTATCCACACAGATACGCAGTATTTT
CASSGSIHTDTQYF
>TRBV5-3|-|16|TRBJ2-2|-
TGTGCCAGAAGCTTTGCTGCCGGGGGCGTCACCGGGGAGCTGTTTTTT
CARSFAAGGVTGELFF
>TRBV7-9|-|15|TRBJ2-5|TRBD1
TGTGCCAGCAGCTTAACCCGGGACAGGGAGGCGACCCAGTACTTC
CASSLTRDREATQYF
>TRBV12-3/TRBV12-4|-|14|TRBJ2-2|-
TGTGCCAGCAGTTTAGGCGGGGAAACCGGGGAGCTGTTTTTT
CASSLGGETGELFF
>TRBV29-1|few|13|TRBJ2-2|-
TGCAGCGTTGACAGGGGAGGTACCGGGGAGCTGTTTTTT
CSVDRGGTGELFF
>TRBV29-1|-|14|TRBJ2-5|-
TGCAGCGTTAGGGCAGGGGGGTACCAAGAGACCCAGTACTTC
CSVRAGGYQETQYF
>TRBV5-1|-|14|TRBJ1-4|-
TGCGCCAGCAGCTTGGGGACATCAAATGAAAAACTGTTTTTT
CASSLGTSNEKLFF
>TRBV10-3|-|13|TRBJ1-1|-
TGTGCCATCAGGCTCGACATGAACACTGAAGCTTTCTTT
CAIRLDMNTEAFF
>TRBV24-1|-|17|TRBJ2-2|TRBD1
TGTGCCACCAGTGATTTGAAGGGGGACAGAGCCACCGGGGAGCTGTTTTTT
CATSDLKGDRATGELFF
>TRBV6-1|-|17|TRBJ2-2|TRBD1
TGTGCCAGCAGCTTTCGACCGAGGGGGCTCGACACCGGGGAGCTGTTTTTT
CASSFRPRGLDTGELFF
>TRBV20-1|once|15|TRBJ2-3|-
TGCAGTGCTACCAGGACACCAGGCCGCCCAGATACGCAGTATTTT
CSATRTPGRPDTQYF
>TRBV7-9|-|13|TRBJ1-1|-
TGTGCCAGCAGCTTAGACGTAAGCACTGAAGCTTTCTTT
CASSLDVSTEAFF
>TRBV12-3/TRBV12-4|-|12|TRBJ2-3|-
TGTGCCAGCAGTTTAGAGGGAGATACGCAGTATTTT
CASSLEGDTQYF
>TRBV5-1|-|18|TRBJ1-6|TRBD1
TGCGCCAGCAGCTTCGGGGACAGGAGCAGCTCCTATAATTCACCCCTCCACTTT
CASSFGDRSSSYNSPLHF
>TRBV30|-|12|TRBJ2-2|-
TGTGCCTGGGGTCCGAACACCGGGGAGCTGTTTTTT
CAWGPNTGELFF
>TRBV13|-|15|TRBJ1-6|-
TGTGCCAGCACCCTCGGGAGGCCTAGTCATTCACCCCTCCACTTT
CASTLGRPSHSPLHF
>TRBV6-2/TRBV6-3|few|13|TRBJ2-1|-
TGTGCCAGCAGTTCCCTCGCCTACAATGAGCAGTTCTTC
CASSSLAYNEQFF
>TRBV6-6|-|13|TRBJ1-5|TRBD1
TGTGCCAGCAGGGACAGGGTAAATCAGCCCCAGCATTTT
CASRDRVNQPQHF
>TRBV29-1|-|14|TRBJ2-7|TRBD2
TGCAGCGTTGGAAGGAGCGGGGGATCCTACGAGCAGTACTTC
CSVGRSGGSYEQYF
>TRBV2|once|13|TRBJ1-4|-
TGTGCCAGCAGTGGCCGGGGAAATGAAAAACTGTTTTTT
CASSGRGNEKLFF
>TRBV6-2/TRBV6-3|-|14|TRBJ2-1|TRBD1
TGTGCCAGCAGCTCCCGGGACAGGGGGGCTGAGCAGTTCTTC
CASSSRDRGAEQFF
>TRBV7-2|-|14|TRBJ2-5|-
TGTGCCAGCAGCTTAGGGCGCTACCAAGAGACCCAGTACTTC
CASSLGRYQETQYF